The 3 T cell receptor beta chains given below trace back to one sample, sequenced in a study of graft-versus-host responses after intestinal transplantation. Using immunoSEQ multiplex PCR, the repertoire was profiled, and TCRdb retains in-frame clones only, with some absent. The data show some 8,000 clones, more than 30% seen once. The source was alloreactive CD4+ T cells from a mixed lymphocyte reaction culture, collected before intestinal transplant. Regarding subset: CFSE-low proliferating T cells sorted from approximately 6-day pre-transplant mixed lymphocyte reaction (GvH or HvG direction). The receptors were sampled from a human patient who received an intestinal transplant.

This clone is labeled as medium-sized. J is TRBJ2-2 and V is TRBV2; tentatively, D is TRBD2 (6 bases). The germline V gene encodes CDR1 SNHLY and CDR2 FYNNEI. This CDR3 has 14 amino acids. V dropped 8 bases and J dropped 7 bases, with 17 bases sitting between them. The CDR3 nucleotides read TGTGCCAGCGCCTACCACAGTAGCGGCGGGGAGCTGTTTTTT. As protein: CASAYHSSGGELFF.

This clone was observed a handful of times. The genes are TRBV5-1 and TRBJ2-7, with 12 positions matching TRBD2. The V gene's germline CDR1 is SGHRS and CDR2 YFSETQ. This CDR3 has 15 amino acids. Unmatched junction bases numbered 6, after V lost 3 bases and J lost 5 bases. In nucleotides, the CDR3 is TGCGCCAGCAGCTCCACTAGCGGGGGGAACCACGAGCAGTACTTC. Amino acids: CASSSTSGGNHEQYF.

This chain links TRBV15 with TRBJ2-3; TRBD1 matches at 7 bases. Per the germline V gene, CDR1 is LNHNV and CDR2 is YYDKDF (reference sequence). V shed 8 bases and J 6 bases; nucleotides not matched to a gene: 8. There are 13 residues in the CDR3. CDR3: CATGQGVKDTQYF. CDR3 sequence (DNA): TGTGCCACCGGGCAGGGGGTAAAGGATACGCAGTATTTT.